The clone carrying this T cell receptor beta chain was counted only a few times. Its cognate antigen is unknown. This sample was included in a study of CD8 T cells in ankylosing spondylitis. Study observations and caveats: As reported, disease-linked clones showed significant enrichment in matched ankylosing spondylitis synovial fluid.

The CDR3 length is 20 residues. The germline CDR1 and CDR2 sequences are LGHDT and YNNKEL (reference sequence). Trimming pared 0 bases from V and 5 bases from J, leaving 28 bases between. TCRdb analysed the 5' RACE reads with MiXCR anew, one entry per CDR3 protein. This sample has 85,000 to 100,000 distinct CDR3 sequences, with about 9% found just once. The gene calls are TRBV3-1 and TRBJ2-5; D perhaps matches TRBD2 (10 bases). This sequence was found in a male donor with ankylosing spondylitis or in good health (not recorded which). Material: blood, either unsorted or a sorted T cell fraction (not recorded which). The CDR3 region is CASSQDGGQRGGTGGETQYF. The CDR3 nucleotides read TGTGCCAGCAGCCAAGACGGTGGACAGCGGGGGGGAACAGGGGGCGAGACCCAGTACTTC.